These 21 T cell receptor beta chains share one sample of origin, sequenced in a study of blood T cell repertoires in COVID-19. Sequenced by immunoSEQ multiplex PCR; TCRdb stores in-frame clones only, minus some. The sample includes over 130,000 clones, about 83% of them seen just once. Sequenced input: PBMCs or T cells enriched from blood (not recorded which). The receptors originated from a woman between 50 and 59 years old with acute COVID-19.

The chain recombines TRBV10-3 with TRBJ2-2; possible D gene TRBD2, 5 bases. The CDR3 loop spans 16 amino acids. CDR1 and CDR2 from the germline V gene are ENHRY and SYGVKD. Trimming pared 0 bases from V and 2 bases from J, leaving 10 bases between. The DNA for the CDR3 is TGTGCCATCAGTGAGTCGACGGGGAGAAACACCGGGGAGCTGTTTTTT. Amino acids: CAISESTGRNTGELFF.

The rearrangement joins TRBV29-1 to TRBJ2-1; D might be TRBD2 (6 bases). From germline, CDR1 is SQVTM and CDR2 ANQGSEA. The CDR3 totals 16 residues. The ends were cut back, 6 bases at V and 4 bases at J, with 22 bases in the middle. This CDR3 is CSVVKVVGGMYNEQFF. The CDR3 DNA follows: TGCAGCGTCGTTAAAGTCGTGGGAGGAATGTACAATGAGCAGTTCTTC.

The chain couples TRBV4-1 to TRBJ1-4; 12 nucleotides line up with TRBD1. The V segment lost 2 bases and the J segment 4 bases; nucleotides outside the gene matches: 11. Per germline, CDR1 MGHRA and CDR2 YSYEKL. The CDR3 has 19 residues. The CDR3 DNA reads TGCGCCAGCAGCCAATCGTTAGGGACAGGGGGCACCCTTAATGAAAAACTGTTTTTT. The encoded protein is CASSQSLGTGGTLNEKLFF.

J is TRBJ2-2 and V is TRBV24-1; D unclear. Trimming took off 12 bases at V and 1 base at J, with 17 bases between the two ends. This CDR3 has 15 amino acids. Looked up from germline, CDR1 is KGHDR and CDR2 is SFDVKD. For the CDR3, the DNA is TGTGCCGTCGCCCCGCGGTATAAGAACACCGGGGAGCTGTTTTTT. Translating it yields CAVAPRYKNTGELFF.

V usage is TRBV5-1 and J usage is TRBJ2-3, with 10 bases lining up with TRBD2. CDR1 is SGHRS, CDR2 YFSETQ, per germline. V lost 4 bases and J lost 2; bases outside the gene matches: 7. This CDR3 is 16 amino acids long. CDR3 nucleotides: TGCGCCAGCAGCAGGACTAGCGGAGACAACACAGATACGCAGTATTTT. This sequence encodes CASSRTSGDNTDTQYF.

The chain carries TRBV4-2 and TRBJ1-2; 10 bases align to TRBD1. This CDR3 contains 17 residues. Trimming cost V 0 bases and J 4 bases; bases outside gene matches: 8. Germline V CDR1 and CDR2: LGHNA, YNFKEQ. The CDR3 is CASSQEEDRGFRYGYTF. The CDR3 DNA follows: TGTGCCAGCAGCCAAGAGGAGGACAGGGGGTTTCGCTATGGCTACACCTTC.

This chain joins TRBV7-8 and TRBJ1-1, with D unresolved. This CDR3 region has 12 residues. CDR1 and CDR2 (germline): SGHVS, FQNEAQ. V shed 5 bases and J shed 6 bases, with 10 bases lying between them. The CDR3 reads CASSQYGAEAFF. The CDR3 coding sequence is TGTGCCAGCAGCCAATACGGGGCTGAAGCTTTCTTT.

CDR3 residues: CASSLLNTEAFF. DNA of the CDR3: TGTGCCAGCAGTTTATTAAACACTGAAGCTTTCTTT. The chain is built from TRBV6-2 or TRBV6-3 and TRBJ1-1; D gene uncertain. CDR1 and CDR2 from the germline V gene are MNHEY and SVGEGT. The V end was cut by 4 bases, the J end by 2 bases, with 5 bases between. CDR3 length: 12 amino acids.

This clone occurred once. The CDR3, as DNA: TGCGCCAGCAGCTACGGACTAGACGGGACCCAGTACTTC. Protein product: CASSYGLDGTQYF. The rearrangement joins TRBV5-1 to TRBJ2-5, with 7 nucleotides matching TRBD2. Germline V gene lookup returns CDR1 SGHRS and CDR2 YFSETQ. V lost 3 bases and J lost 7; bases outside the gene matches: 6. This CDR3 contains 13 residues.

This clone has only a few counts. CDR3 nucleotides: TGTGCCAGCAGCAGGCGGACAGGGGAGCCCGGGGAGCTGTTTTTT. It translates to CASSRRTGEPGELFF. This chain joins TRBV2 and TRBJ2-2; TRBD1 agrees at 9 bases. The length of the CDR3 is 15 residues. With V trimmed by 6 bases and J by 6 bases, 8 bases remained unmatched. CDR1 SNHLY and CDR2 FYNNEI come from the germline V gene.

V is TRBV10-3 and J is TRBJ2-2; weak D call: TRBD1 (5 bases). This CDR3 spans 14 amino acids. Trimming left V 10 bases short and J 0 bases short, with 12 bases between. CDR1 is ENHRY and CDR2 is SYGVKD in the germline V gene. The DNA of the CDR3 is TGTGCCACCTTACAGGCGTCGAACACCGGGGAGCTGTTTTTT. Residues: CATLQASNTGELFF.

The V gene is TRBV7-9, the J gene TRBJ2-2; D is perhaps TRBD2 (6 bases). CDR1 and CDR2 (germline): SEHNR, FQNEAQ (reference sequence). Trimming took 5 bases from V and 4 from J, leaving 11 bases between them. This CDR3 has 14 amino acids. The DNA of the CDR3 is TGTGCCAGCAGCCTAGGGAGGTCCACCGGGGAGCTGTTTTTT. Encoded protein: CASSLGRSTGELFF.

The chain employs TRBV5-6 and TRBJ2-7; D remains unclear. This CDR3 is 14 amino acids long. Trimming removed 0 bases at V and 1 base at J, with 8 bases between. The germline CDR1 and CDR2 sequences are SGHDT and YYEEEE. The CDR3, as DNA: TGTGCCAGCAGCTTGGAAGGCGGATCCTACGAGCAGTACTTC. Protein product: CASSLEGGSYEQYF.

The CDR3 spells CASKPGEGTEAFF. The CDR3 nucleotides read TGTGCCAGTAAACCAGGGGAGGGGACTGAAGCTTTCTTT. The gene calls are TRBV3-1 (or the pseudogene TRBV3-2) and TRBJ1-1, with D possibly being TRBD1 (6 bases). Germline V gene data show CDR1 as LGHDT and CDR2 as YNNKEL (reference sequence). The CDR3 is made up of 13 amino acids. The V and J ends lost 9 bases and 5 bases respectively, with 16 bases between them.

The chain is built from TRBV6-1 and TRBJ1-3; perhaps TRBD1 as D (6 bases). The CDR3 consists of 14 residues. Germline V gene data show CDR1 as MNHNS and CDR2 as SASEGT. V was shortened by 3 bases and J by 15 bases, with 21 bases between the two germline ends. The CDR3 reads CASSEHPPGAVGYF. CDR3 sequence (DNA): TGTGCCAGCAGTGAGCACCCCCCAGGGGCCGTCGGATATTTT.

This clone was detected only once. The V call is TRBV6-5, the J call TRBJ2-1, with 12 bases fitting TRBD2. V gave up 6 bases and J gave up 5 bases; unmatched junction bases: 2. Germline V lookup: CDR1 MNHEY, CDR2 SVGAGI. This CDR3 has 14 amino acids. The CDR3 coding sequence is TGTGCCAGCAGACGGACTAGCGGGAACAATGAGCAGTTCTTC. Translation gives CASRRTSGNNEQFF.

The chain employs TRBV9 and TRBJ1-1; a weak D match, TRBD1 (5 bases). Germline CDR1 is SGDLS and CDR2 is YYNGEE. CDR3 length equals 15 residues. The V end was cut by 0 bases, the J end by 1 base, with 10 bases between. The CDR3 protein is CASSVVPTANTEAFF. The CDR3 region has the DNA TGTGCCAGCAGCGTAGTTCCGACAGCGAACACTGAAGCTTTCTTT.

The chain joins TRBV7-2 to TRBJ2-1; 9 bases align to TRBD2. The CDR3 sequence is 14 residues long. The ends lost 3 bases at V and 8 bases at J; junction bases unmatched: 5. CDR1 and CDR2 (germline): SGHTA, FQGNSA. CDR3 sequence reads: CASSFIAGAYEQFF. The CDR3 DNA reads TGTGCCAGCAGCTTTATAGCGGGAGCGTATGAGCAGTTCTTC.

The CDR3, as DNA: TGTGCCAGCAGCTTAAATATAGCGGGGATGCAGTACTTC. Translation gives CASSLNIAGMQYF. The rearrangement links TRBV11-3 to TRBJ2-7, with 8 bases fitting TRBD2. The germline CDR1 and CDR2 sequences are SGHNT and YENEEA. Trimming took 2 bases from V and 9 from J; bases not matched to a gene: 6. CDR3 length: 13 residues.

This clone was seen repeatedly, ten times or more. The DNA of the CDR3 is TGCGCCAGCAGCCAGCCGACTAGCGGGAGGGGTGAGCAGTTCTTC. It is translated as CASSQPTSGRGEQFF. The chain recombines TRBV4-1 with TRBJ2-1, with 14 bases fitting TRBD2. V lost 3 bases and J lost 9; bases outside the gene matches: 4. Germline CDR1 is MGHRA and CDR2 is YSYEKL. The CDR3 has 15 residues.

This clone was recorded only once. The chain joins TRBV5-1 to TRBJ2-5; D is perhaps TRBD2 (6 bases). Germline loops: CDR1 SGHRS, CDR2 YFSETQ. With 2 bases removed from V and 4 bases from J, the gap between germline ends came to 15 bases. The CDR3 length is 15 residues. CDR3 region: CASSFTFGSGETQYF. CDR3 nucleotide sequence: TGCGCCAGCAGCTTCACATTCGGGAGTGGAGAGACCCAGTACTTC.